Given below is one T cell receptor (beta chain) in context. Its antigen is as yet unknown. The CDR3 is 15 residues long. Trimming took off 3 bases at V and 8 bases at J, with 14 bases between the two ends. Germline V gene sequence: CDR1 MGHRA, CDR2 YSYEKL. The sample comes from a study of T cell repertoires in cytomegalovirus infection. TCRdb fed the reads into MiXCR, producing one record per CDR3 protein. The repertoire has around 140,000 distinct CDR3 sequences, around 32% of them found once; the top ten carry around half. The chain is built from TRBV4-1 and TRBJ1-6; D is perhaps TRBD1 (6 bases). The material was CD8+ T cells from cultured PBMCs, obtained from culture after CMV antigen stimulation. The sequence came from a human donor in good health (CMV status not recorded). Some clones in this sample may be carry-over from other donors' samples. The CDR3 bases are TGCGCCAGCAGCCACAAACAGGGTTTAGATTCACCCCTCCACTTT. It encodes CASSHKQGLDSPLHF.